This T cell receptor (beta chain) was retrieved from a study of blood T cells in healthy people across ages. CDR1 and CDR2 from the germline V gene are MNHNS and SASEGT. The length of the CDR3 is 15 residues. The junction had 2 bases not matched to a gene; V was cut back by 2 bases and J by 0 bases. A second PCR, run for about 6 to 12 cycles, used a sample-barcoded 5' primer plus a J-beta primer mix. TCRdb reanalysed the 5' RACE reads using MiXCR and keeps one entry per CDR3 protein. The profile shows about 1,400,000 distinct CDR3 sequences, almost 60% of them singletons. This TCR was sampled from a man between 18 and 29 years old in good health. This rearrangement joins TRBV6-1 to TRBJ2-5, with TRBD2 matching 8 bases. Source material: blood. CDR3 region: CASSEIAGYQETQYF. CDR3 nucleotides: TGTGCCAGCAGTGAAATAGCGGGGTACCAAGAGACCCAGTACTTC.